This TCR beta chain was found in a study of blood T cell repertoires in COVID-19. Study-wide context: From T cells, B-cell-depleted T cells, or PBMCs came the material, which was cDNA or gDNA.

The CDR3 has 18 residues. V lost 6 bases to trimming and J lost 8 bases; unmatched junction nucleotides: 14. Germline V gene data show CDR1 as WNHNN and CDR2 as SYGVQD (reference sequence). Individuals aged about 18 to 90 years were recruited from approximately 24 US areas. The recovered donors of Cohort 3 showed two negative PCRs, clearance, or symptom resolution. In the original workflow: Amplification of reference gene primers provided the estimated nucleated cell counts. Produced via immunoSEQ multiplex PCR; TCRdb's table is partial and in-frame only. That table furnishes V, J and clone size, whereas the DNA furnished D and trimming. The data contain around 280,000 clones, approximately 90% of them singletons.

The receptor was isolated from a woman in her thirties or forties who had recovered from COVID-19. Sequencing was done on a sample of PBMCs or T cells enriched from blood (not recorded which). This sequence joins TRBV10-1 and TRBJ2-1; 15 nucleotides line up with TRBD2. CDR3 nucleotides: TGCGCCAGCAGCGCGGGACTAGCGGGAGGACCTCAAGGGCATGAGCAGTTCTTC. This gives the protein CASSAGLAGGPQGHEQFF.